The subject of this entry is one T cell receptor (beta chain). The CDR3 length is 13 residues. J gave up 6 bases and V 4 bases, and 2 bases lay outside the gene matches. Per the germline V gene, CDR1 is SGHVS and CDR2 is FNYEAQ. TCRdb's copy holds only in-frame clones and misses some; the assay was immunoSEQ multiplex PCR. This table holds fewer than 40,000 clones, over 60% found once. These data belong to a study of OX40 agonist ivuxolimab in advanced cancers. The material was CD4+ or CD8+ T cells sorted from blood, obtained in a trial of the OX40 agonist ivuxolimab. V and J are TRBV7-6 and TRBJ2-2, with TRBD2 matching over 7 bases. The TCR was taken from an adult with an advanced solid tumor such as melanoma, head and neck, liver or kidney cancer. In DNA form, the CDR3 reads TGTGCCAGCAGCTCCGGACTAGCCGGGGAGCTGTTTTTT. It encodes CASSSGLAGELFF.